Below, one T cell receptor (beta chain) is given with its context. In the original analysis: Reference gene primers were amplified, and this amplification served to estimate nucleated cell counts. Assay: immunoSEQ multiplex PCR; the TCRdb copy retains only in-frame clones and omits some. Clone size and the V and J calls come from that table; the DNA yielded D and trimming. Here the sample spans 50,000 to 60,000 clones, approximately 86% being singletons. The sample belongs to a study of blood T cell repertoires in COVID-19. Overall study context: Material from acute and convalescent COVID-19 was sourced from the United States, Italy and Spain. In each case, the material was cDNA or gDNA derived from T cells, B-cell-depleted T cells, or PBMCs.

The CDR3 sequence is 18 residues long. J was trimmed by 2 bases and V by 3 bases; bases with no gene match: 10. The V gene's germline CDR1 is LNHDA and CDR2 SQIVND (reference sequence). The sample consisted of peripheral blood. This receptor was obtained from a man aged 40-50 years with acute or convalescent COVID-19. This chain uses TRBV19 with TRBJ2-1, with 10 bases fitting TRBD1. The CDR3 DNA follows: TGTGCCAGTAGTATCCAGGGACAGGGGAGTGGTACCTACAATGAGCAGTTCTTC. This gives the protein CASSIQGQGSGTYNEQFF.